This T cell receptor beta chain was documented in a study of T cell clones after liver transplantation. Only in-frame clones appear in the TCRdb table, and some are missing; sequencing was by immunoSEQ multiplex PCR. The data contain fewer than 110,000 clones, approximately 79% of them singletons. The sample here was CD4+ T cells from blood, taken around 4 years after liver transplant. The receptor was derived from a human patient who received a liver transplant. The graft donor may have contributed some T cells.

The CDR3 DNA sequence: TGCGCCAGCAGCCAAGCCAGGGGGACAGGGGGCTCCTACGAGCAGTACTTC. This translates into CASSQARGTGGSYEQYF. This chain connects TRBV4-1 to TRBJ2-7; 11 bases line up with TRBD1. J gave up 0 bases and V 1 base, and 5 bases lay outside the gene matches. The germline V gene has CDR1 MGHRA and CDR2 YSYEKL. This CDR3 is 17 amino acids long.